This T cell receptor beta chain was retrieved from a study of blood T cell repertoires in COVID-19. Turning to the study itself: Samples came from the United States, Italy and Spain, spanning acute and convalescent COVID-19. PBMCs, B-cell-depleted T cells, or T cells provided the cDNA or gDNA that made up the material.

The table came from immunoSEQ multiplex PCR; TCRdb's copy has only in-frame clones and leaves some out. The data hold 130,000 to 150,000 clones, with about 84% observed a single time. The V gene end was trimmed by 6 bases and the J gene end by 10 bases; junction bases not matched to a gene: 9. The CDR3 runs 13 residues. Looked up from germline, CDR1 is MNHNY and CDR2 is SVGAGI (reference sequence). The sample was peripheral blood. The genes are TRBV6-6 and TRBJ2-1; 7 bases are a match to TRBD1. The TCR originated in a woman of 80 years or more in a cohort sampled during active or convalescent COVID-19. The CDR3 protein is CASSPSDRAEQFF. The CDR3, as DNA: TGTGCCAGCAGCCCAAGCGACAGGGCCGAGCAGTTCTTC.